The TCR beta chain under discussion was sequenced for a study of T cell responses to AZD1222 COVID-19 vaccine. Germline V gives CDR1 MDHEN, CDR2 SYDVKM. The V and J ends lost 5 bases and 2 bases, in that order; junction bases with no gene match: 4. The CDR3 length is 15 residues. Data came from immunoSEQ multiplex PCR; TCRdb stores just in-frame clones and leaves some out. The sample lists 120,000 to 150,000 clones, more than 75% occurring once. The chain joins TRBV28 to TRBJ2-3, with 10 bases matching TRBD2. The source is an adult in good health. The material was peripheral blood, obtained on day 0 of MenACWY control vaccination. The CDR3 DNA follows: TGTGCCAGCAGTCCCGGACTAGCGGACACAGATACGCAGTATTTT. This codes for CASSPGLADTDTQYF.